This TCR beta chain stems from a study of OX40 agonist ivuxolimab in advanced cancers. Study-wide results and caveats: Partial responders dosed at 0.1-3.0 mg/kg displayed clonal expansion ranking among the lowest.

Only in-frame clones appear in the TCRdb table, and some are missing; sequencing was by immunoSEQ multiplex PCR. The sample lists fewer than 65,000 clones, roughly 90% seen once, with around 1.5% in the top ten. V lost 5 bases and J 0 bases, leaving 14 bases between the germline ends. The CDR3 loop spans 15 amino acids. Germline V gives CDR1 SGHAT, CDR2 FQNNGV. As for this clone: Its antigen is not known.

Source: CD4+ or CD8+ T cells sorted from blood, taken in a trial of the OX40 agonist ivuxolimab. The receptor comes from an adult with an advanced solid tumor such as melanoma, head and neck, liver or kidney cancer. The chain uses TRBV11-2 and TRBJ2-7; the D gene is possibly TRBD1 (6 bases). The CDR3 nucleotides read TGTGCCAGCAGCCATCGGGACACCCGCTCCTACGAGCAGTACTTC. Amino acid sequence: CASSHRDTRSYEQYF.